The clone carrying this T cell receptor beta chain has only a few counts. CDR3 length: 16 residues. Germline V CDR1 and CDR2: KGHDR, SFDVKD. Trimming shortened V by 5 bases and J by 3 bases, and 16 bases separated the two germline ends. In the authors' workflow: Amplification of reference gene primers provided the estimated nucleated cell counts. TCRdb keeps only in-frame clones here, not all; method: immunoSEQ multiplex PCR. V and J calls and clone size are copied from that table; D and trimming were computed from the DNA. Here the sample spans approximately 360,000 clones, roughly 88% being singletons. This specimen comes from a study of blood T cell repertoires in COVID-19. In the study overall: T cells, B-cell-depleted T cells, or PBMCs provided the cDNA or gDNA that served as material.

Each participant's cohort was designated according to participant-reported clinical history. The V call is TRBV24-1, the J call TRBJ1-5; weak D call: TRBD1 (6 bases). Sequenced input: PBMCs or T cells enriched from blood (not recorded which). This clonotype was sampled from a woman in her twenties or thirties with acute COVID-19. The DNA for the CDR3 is TGTGCCACCAGTGGGTCCCGGGACAAGCTCAATCAGCCCCAGCATTTT. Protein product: CATSGSRDKLNQPQHF.